Each of the 14 T cell receptor beta chains below was sequenced from the same sample in a study of siplizumab effects on memory and regulatory T cells. Using immunoSEQ multiplex PCR, the repertoire was profiled, and TCRdb retains in-frame clones only, with some absent. The sample contains 75,000 to 95,000 clones, 80% to 90% of which appear only once. Sequences were obtained from CD4+ T cells sorted from blood. These receptors originate from a human donor in good health.

This clone was counted only a few times. The conserved closing phenylalanine or tryptophan is absent in this CDR3, likely reflecting a read error. It is unclear where the CDR3 begins or ends on the DNA, so no DNA is shown, and the CDR3 is as TCRdb lists it. The V and J genes are TRBV3-2 and TRBJ2-7. TRBV3-2 is a pseudogene segment. Including both end residues, the CDR3 is 8 amino acids long. CDR3 amino acids: CASSQERI.

The gene calls are TRBV18 and TRBJ1-1; 8 nucleotides align to TRBD1. This CDR3 has 13 residues. The V and J ends lost 6 bases and 7 bases, in that order; junction bases with no gene match: 7. Germline CDR1 and CDR2: KGHSH and LQKENI. This chain's CDR3 is CASSLGQGNEAFF. DNA of the CDR3: TGTGCCAGCTCCCTAGGACAGGGAAATGAAGCTTTCTTT.

CDR3: CASSQSGAGDTGELFF. In nucleotides, the CDR3 is TGTGCCAGCAGTCAATCTGGGGCCGGCGACACCGGGGAGCTGTTTTTT. V gene TRBV9 combines with J gene TRBJ2-2, with D maybe TRBD1 (5 bases). The CDR3 is made up of 16 amino acids. Germline CDR1 SGDLS, CDR2 YYNGEE. Trimming took 5 bases from V and 3 from J, leaving 17 bases between them.

The J gene is TRBJ2-6, the V gene TRBV25-1; a possible D gene is TRBD2 (5 bases). V lost 2 bases to trimming and J lost 3 bases, with 17 bases between them. CDR1 and CDR2 (germline): MGHDK, SYGVNS. The CDR3 runs 18 residues. The CDR3 reads CASSEEGLANFGANVLTF. CDR3 nucleotides: TGTGCCAGCAGTGAAGAGGGTCTTGCTAATTTTGGGGCCAACGTCCTGACTTTC. The full variable domain, its missing parts supplied by reference TRBV25-1 and TRBJ2-6, is EADIYQTPRYLVIGTGKKITLECSQTMGHDKMYWYQQDPGMELHLIHYSYGVNSTEKGDLSSESTVSRIRTEHFPLTLESARPSHTSQYLCASSEEGLANFGANVLTFGAGSRLTVL.

The J gene is TRBJ2-1, the V gene TRBV7-3; 13 bases are shared with TRBD2. This CDR3 region has 16 residues. The V gene's germline CDR1 is SGHTA and CDR2 FQGTGA. The ends lost 5 bases at V and 2 bases at J; junction bases unmatched: 3. The CDR3 sequence is CASSILAGGAYNEQFF. The DNA for the CDR3 is TGTGCCAGCAGCATACTAGCGGGAGGGGCCTACAATGAGCAGTTCTTC. Variable domain in full (rest from reference TRBV7-3 and TRBJ2-1): GAGVSQTPSNKVTEKGKYVELRCDPISGHTALYWYRQSLGQGPEFLIYFQGTGAADDSGLPNDRFFAVRPEGSVSTLKIQRTERGDSAVYLCASSILAGGAYNEQFFGPGTRLTVL.

J is TRBJ1-1 and V is TRBV12-2. TRBV12-2 is deemed a pseudogene. This CDR3 is 14 amino acids long. CDR3 in amino acids: CASRLGGISTEAFF. DNA of the CDR3: TGTGCAAGTCGCTTAGGGGGGATATCCACTGAAGCTTTCTTT.

The chain uses TRBV7-9 and TRBJ2-1; TRBD2 agrees at 11 bases. CDR1 SEHNR and CDR2 FQNEAQ come from the germline V gene (reference sequence). This CDR3 has 16 residues. The V gene end was trimmed by 4 bases and the J gene end by 6 bases; junction bases not matched to a gene: 8. CDR3 DNA: TGTGCCAGCAGCTCCTGGGACACTAGCGGGAGCAATGAGCAGTTCTTC. Amino acid sequence: CASSSWDTSGSNEQFF. Variable domain in full (rest from reference TRBV7-9 and TRBJ2-1): DTGVSQNPRHKITKRGQNVTFRCDPISEHNRLYWYRQTLGQGPEFLTYFQNEAQLEKSRLLSDRFSAERPKGSFSTLEIQRTEQGDSAMYLCASSSWDTSGSNEQFFGPGTRLTVL.

The V gene is TRBV11-3, the J gene TRBJ2-5, with a weak D call TRBD2 (5 bases). Germline V CDR1 and CDR2: SGHNT, YENEEA. V was trimmed by 5 bases and J by 4 bases, leaving 11 bases between them. The CDR3 runs 13 residues. CDR3 in DNA: TGTGCCAGCAGCCCCCACGGGGTAGAGACCCAGTACTTC. Amino acid sequence: CASSPHGVETQYF. The whole variable domain, remainder taken from reference TRBV11-3 and TRBJ2-5, is EAGVVQSPRYKIIEKKQPVAFWCNPISGHNTLYWYLQNLGQGPELLIRYENEEAVDDSQLPKDRFSAERLKGVDSTLKIQPAELGDSAVYLCASSPHGVETQYFGPGTRLLVL.

This chain connects TRBV29-1 to TRBJ2-3; no definite D call. Trimming cost V 4 bases and J 6 bases, with 5 bases left between them. The germline gives CDR1 SQVTM, CDR2 ANQGSEA. The CDR3 totals 10 residues. CDR3 loop: CSVVYDTQYF. The CDR3 bases are TGCAGCGTTGTGTATGATACGCAGTATTTT.

This chain links TRBV5-4 with TRBJ2-1, with D perhaps TRBD1 (6 bases). CDR1 and CDR2 from the germline V gene are SGHNT and YYREEE (reference sequence). This CDR3 region has 12 residues. V gave up 4 bases and J gave up 4 bases, with 6 bases separating them. The CDR3 DNA reads TGTGCCAGCAGCCAGGGGTACAATGAGCAGTTCTTC. It specifies CASSQGYNEQFF.

The genes are TRBV19 and TRBJ1-5; the D is unclear. The CDR3 extends over 17 amino acids. Trimming removed 9 bases from V and 5 bases from J, with 26 bases in between. Germline CDR1 is LNHDA and CDR2 is SQIVND (reference sequence). DNA for the CDR3: TGTGCCAGCAGAATTTCGGCTCAAGGTTCGTCGGATCAGCCCCAGCATTTT. It specifies CASRISAQGSSDQPQHF.

The V and J genes are TRBV7-2 and TRBJ2-7; unclear D gene. V lost 5 bases to trimming and J lost 0 bases, with 5 bases between them. Per the germline V gene, CDR1 is SGHTA and CDR2 is FQGNSA. The CDR3 has 12 amino acids. The CDR3 protein is CASSPISYEQYF. As DNA, the CDR3 is TGTGCCAGCAGCCCGATCTCCTACGAGCAGTACTTC.

The chain carries TRBV7-9 and TRBJ1-3; no clear D. The V gene's germline CDR1 is SEHNR and CDR2 FQNEAQ (reference sequence). The V end was cut by 7 bases, the J end by 0 bases, with 16 bases between. This CDR3 has 16 residues. CDR3 nucleotides: TGTGCCAGCACCCGAGAGCCAGACCTCTCTGGAAACACCATATATTTT. This sequence encodes CASTREPDLSGNTIYF.

The chain joins TRBV29-1 to TRBJ1-1; a weak D match, TRBD1 (5 bases). With 1 base removed from V and 1 base from J, the gap between germline ends came to 13 bases. The CDR3 has 15 amino acids. Germline values: CDR1 SQVTM, CDR2 ANQGSEA. The CDR3 is CSVEAAGRTNTEAFF. The CDR3 DNA follows: TGCAGCGTTGAAGCCGCGGGACGGACGAACACTGAAGCTTTCTTT.